The clone carrying this T cell receptor beta chain has only one observation. Its antigen is still unknown. This record belongs to a study of CD4 T cells in relation to SARS-CoV-2 and coronaviruses. The data were produced by immunoSEQ multiplex PCR, yet TCRdb's version contains in-frame clones alone and is incomplete. There are about 24,000 clones in the sample; 60% to 85% occur only once, and roughly a sixth lies in the top ten. CDR3 size: 16 residues. CDR1 and CDR2 from the germline V gene are KGHDR and SFDVKD. The V end lost 7 bases, the J end lost 0 bases, and 14 bases lay between the germline ends. CD4+ T cells from unexposed donors were obtained before the COVID-19 pandemic (2011-2018). CD4+ T cells were isolated from the cells after 10 days of culture.

The TCR was taken from a human donor in good health. This chain links TRBV24-1 with TRBJ2-2; a possible D gene is TRBD2 (6 bases). Sequenced sample: CD4+ T cells from PBMCs, cultured in vitro. CDR3 nucleotides: TGTGCCACCAGCCCCACGGGGAGGTCGAACACCGGGGAGCTGTTTTTT. Protein product: CATSPTGRSNTGELFF.